The rows below give T cell receptor beta chains drawn from one sample of a study of T cells after posttransplantation cyclophosphamide. Sequencing was performed with immunoSEQ multiplex PCR; in TCRdb, only in-frame clones are kept and a portion is missing. Counted here are around 17,000 clones, around 91% occurring once; the ten biggest clones make up less than 0.65%. Sequenced material: CD4+ T cells sorted from blood, taken after allogeneic stem cell transplant with posttransplant cyclophosphamide. The source is a male patient aged 60-69 years who received an allogeneic stem cell transplant from a related donor and was CMV-positive. Some T cells may be transferred from the graft donor. Both conserved end residues are part of each CDR3. A D gene is named only where the DNA matches it firmly. A clone size is listed for some rows: how often the clone was seen (once, few, many), or a class if it is expanded.

cdr3_length	d_call	v_call	clone_size	j_call	cdr3_aa	cdr3_nt
15	TRBD1	TRBV28	NA	TRBJ1-6	CASSLWGSGGSPLHF	TGTGCCAGCAGTTTATGGGGCTCAGGGGGTTCACCCCTCCACTTT
15	NA	TRBV18	NA	TRBJ1-3	CASSPGQGSGNTIYF	TGTGCCAGCTCACCAGGGCAGGGTAGCGGAAACACCATATATTTT
14	NA	TRBV29-1	NA	TRBJ2-2	CSVRVSGDTGELFF	TGCAGCGTTCGAGTTTCAGGGGACACCGGGGAGCTGTTTTTT
15	TRBD1	TRBV11-2	NA	TRBJ1-2	CASSLGGQGARGYTF	TGTGCCAGCAGCTTAGGAGGACAGGGGGCGCGAGGCTACACCTTC
13	TRBD2	TRBV2	once	TRBJ2-1	CARGLAGGNEQFF	TGTGCCAGGGGGCTAGCGGGGGGCAATGAGCAGTTCTTC
15	NA	TRBV7-9	NA	TRBJ1-4	CASSLTQGTNEKLFF	TGTGCCAGCAGCTTGACACAGGGTACTAATGAAAAACTGTTTTTT
14	NA	TRBV19	NA	TRBJ1-6	CASSIGRHNSPLHF	TGTGCCAGTAGTATCGGCAGACACAATTCACCCCTCCACTTT
13	NA	TRBV5-5	NA	TRBJ1-2	CASSRQEVEGYTF	TGTGCCAGCAGCCGGCAAGAGGTTGAGGGCTACACCTTC
16	NA	TRBV5-1	NA	TRBJ1-6	CASSLVAGDTGSPLHF	TGCGCCAGCAGCTTGGTAGCAGGGGACACGGGTTCACCCCTCCACTTT
15	NA	TRBV11-3	NA	TRBJ2-7	CASSHEGASLYEQYF	TGTGCCAGCAGCCACGAAGGGGCCTCCCTTTACGAGCAGTACTTC
15	NA	TRBV9	NA	TRBJ1-1	CASSPRGRAGDEAFF	TGTGCCAGCAGCCCCAGAGGGAGAGCGGGGGATGAAGCTTTCTTT
12	NA	TRBV9	NA	TRBJ1-2	CASSAQGYGYTF	TGTGCCAGCAGCGCACAGGGCTATGGCTACACCTTC
15	TRBD2	TRBV5-1	NA	TRBJ2-1	CASSPTSGVYNEQFF	TGCGCCAGCAGCCCGACTAGCGGCGTCTACAATGAGCAGTTCTTC
14	TRBD2	TRBV6-5	NA	TRBJ2-5	CASRRGGVQETQYF	TGTGCCAGCAGACGGGGGGGGGTCCAAGAGACCCAGTACTTC
14	TRBD1	TRBV30	NA	TRBJ1-1	CAWSGQGTNTEAFF	TGTGCCTGGAGTGGACAGGGGACGAACACTGAAGCTTTCTTT
15	TRBD1	TRBV11-2	NA	TRBJ1-2	CASSYRDRGNYGYTF	TGTGCCAGCAGTTACCGGGACAGGGGGAACTATGGCTACACCTTC
16	TRBD1	TRBV5-4	NA	TRBJ1-4	CASSIGTAAGNEKLFF	TGTGCCAGCAGCATAGGGACAGCTGCAGGGAATGAAAAACTGTTTTTT
14	TRBD1	TRBV18	few	TRBJ1-2	CASSRAGTDYGYTF	TGTGCCAGCTCACGGGCGGGGACAGACTATGGCTACACCTTC
14	TRBD1	TRBV30	NA	TRBJ1-4	CAWTTGVVNEKLFF	TGTGCCTGGACTACAGGGGTGGTTAATGAAAAACTGTTTTTT
15	TRBD1	TRBV18	NA	TRBJ1-4	CASSPPGQKNEKLFF	TGTGCCAGCTCACCCCCGGGACAGAAAAATGAAAAACTGTTTTTT
15	NA	TRBV5-5	NA	TRBJ2-5	CASSISRTDQETQYF	TGTGCCAGCAGCATAAGCAGGACAGATCAGGAGACCCAGTACTTC
17	TRBD2	TRBV7-3	NA	TRBJ2-2	CASSPGLAGPRTGELFF	TGTGCCAGCAGCCCCGGACTAGCGGGGCCTCGTACCGGGGAGCTGTTTTTT
15	TRBD2	TRBV7-8	NA	TRBJ2-7	CASSLDGGGAYEQYF	TGTGCCAGCAGCTTAGACGGCGGGGGGGCCTACGAGCAGTACTTC
15	NA	TRBV18	NA	TRBJ1-4	CASSPPGHLNEKLFF	TGTGCCAGCTCACCCCCGGGACACCTTAATGAAAAACTGTTTTTT
15	NA	TRBV7-2	NA	TRBJ2-1	CASSPSGVAYNEQFF	TGTGCCAGCAGCCCCTCGGGGGTCGCTTACAATGAGCAGTTCTTC
15	TRBD1	TRBV10-3	NA	TRBJ2-1	CAISESRTGWNEQFF	TGTGCCATCAGTGAGAGTCGGACAGGGTGGAATGAGCAGTTCTTC
17	TRBD1	TRBV5-1	once	TRBJ2-3	CASSMGAGGLSADTQYF	TGCGCCAGCAGCATGGGGGCAGGGGGCCTTTCAGCAGATACGCAGTATTTT
16	TRBD1	TRBV28	once	TRBJ2-3	CASSFQGAHNTDTQYF	TGTGCCAGCAGTTTCCAGGGGGCGCACAACACAGATACGCAGTATTTT
14	NA	TRBV2	few	TRBJ1-5	CASSARGTGQPQHF	TGTGCCAGCAGTGCTAGGGGGACGGGTCAGCCCCAGCATTTT